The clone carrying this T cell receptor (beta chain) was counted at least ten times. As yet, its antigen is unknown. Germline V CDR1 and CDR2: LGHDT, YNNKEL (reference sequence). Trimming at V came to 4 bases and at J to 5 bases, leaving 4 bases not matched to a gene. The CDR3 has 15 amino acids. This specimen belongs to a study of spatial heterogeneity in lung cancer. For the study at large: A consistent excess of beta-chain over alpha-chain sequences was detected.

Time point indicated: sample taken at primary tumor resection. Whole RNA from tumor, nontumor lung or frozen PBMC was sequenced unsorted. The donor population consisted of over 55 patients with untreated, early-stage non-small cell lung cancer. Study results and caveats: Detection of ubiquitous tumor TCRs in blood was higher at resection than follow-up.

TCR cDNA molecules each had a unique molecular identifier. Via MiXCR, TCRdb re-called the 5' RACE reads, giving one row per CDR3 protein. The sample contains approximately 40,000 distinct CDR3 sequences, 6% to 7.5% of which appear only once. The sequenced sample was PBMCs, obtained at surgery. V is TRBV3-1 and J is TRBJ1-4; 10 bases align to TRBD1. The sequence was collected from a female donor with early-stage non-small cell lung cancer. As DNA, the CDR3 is TGTGCCAGCAGCCTGACAGGGGGCGCGAATGAAAAACTGTTTTTT. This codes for CASSLTGGANEKLFF.